The 8 T cell receptor beta chains presented below share a single source sample, sequenced in a study of T cell changes during pregnancy in multiple sclerosis (dated by TCRdb to the late 2010s). Libraries were constructed by the immunoSEQ multiplex PCR assay. The immuneACCESS repertoire file appears here via TCRdb, limited to in-frame rearrangements. These files lack a portion of the clones; in checked studies, under half of the deficit traces to unresolved V genes, and the cause of the others is not known. Here the sample has roughly 110,000 clones; 75% to 95% occur a single time. The ten largest clonotypes hold 1.6% of the sample. This sample comprised peripheral blood, obtained before pregnancy. Receptors originate from a female donor with multiple sclerosis, enrolled in a pregnancy study.

This chain uses TRBV11-2 with TRBJ1-6; 7 bases line up with TRBD1. Germline assignment: CDR1 SGHAT and CDR2 FQNNGV. The CDR3 is 16 residues long. V trimming: 3 bases; J trimming: 9 bases; junction bases outside the gene matches: 11. The CDR3 DNA sequence: TGTGCCAGCAGCTTTGGGCGGGGACAGAGACTTTCACCCCTCCACTTT. Amino acids: CASSFGRGQRLSPLHF.

The chain recombines TRBV30 with TRBJ1-3; D possibly corresponds to TRBD1 (5 bases). The CDR3 runs 17 residues. Germline lookup yields CDR1 GTSNPN and CDR2 SVGIG (reference sequence). Trimming pared 2 bases from V and 4 bases from J, leaving 21 bases between. CDR3 protein: CAWSRTAMKGIGNTIYF. CDR3 nucleotide sequence: TGTGCCTGGAGTCGAACTGCCATGAAGGGGATCGGAAACACCATATATTTT.

The J gene is TRBJ1-1, the V gene TRBV10-1; maybe TRBD1 (5 bases). V was cut by 6 bases and J by 1 base, with 6 bases left in between. Per the germline V gene, CDR1 is WNHNN and CDR2 is SYGVQD (reference sequence). This CDR3 comprises 12 residues. The CDR3 nucleotides are TGCGCCAGCAGAGGACAGAACACTGAAGCTTTCTTT. Amino acid sequence: CASRGQNTEAFF.

This CDR3 is CASSYVRSSGANVLTF. The CDR3 DNA reads as TGTGCCAGCAGTTACGTGCGGAGCTCTGGGGCCAACGTCCTGACTTTC. The chain is built from TRBV6-5 and TRBJ2-6, with D unresolved. V shed 2 bases and J shed 0 bases, with 8 bases lying between them. This CDR3 comprises 16 residues. Germline assignment: CDR1 MNHEY and CDR2 SVGAGI.

The rearrangement links TRBV30 to TRBJ1-4; weak D call: TRBD1 (5 bases). V lost 1 base, J lost 3 bases, and 15 bases lay in between. CDR1 is GTSNPN, CDR2 SVGIG, per germline (reference sequence). The CDR3 contains 16 residues. This CDR3 is CAWSGLGGMSNEKLFF. The DNA for the CDR3 is TGTGCCTGGAGTGGCCTCGGGGGTATGTCTAATGAAAAACTGTTTTTT.

V and J are TRBV19 and TRBJ2-1; TRBD2 aligns across 12 bases. Germline values: CDR1 LNHDA, CDR2 SQIVND (reference sequence). The ends lost 5 bases at V and 0 bases at J; junction bases unmatched: 8. The CDR3 length is 18 residues. The CDR3 loop reads CASSAGLAGVSSYNEQFF. The CDR3 DNA follows: TGTGCCAGTAGTGCGGGACTAGCGGGTGTAAGCTCCTACAATGAGCAGTTCTTC.

The chain recombines TRBV7-6 with TRBJ2-2; D call uncertain. Germline CDR1 reads SGHVS; CDR2 reads FNYEAQ. Deletions cut 5 bases from V and 5 bases from J, with 6 bases between. The CDR3 length is 12 residues. This CDR3 is CASSPRTGELFF. CDR3 sequence (DNA): TGTGCCAGCAGCCCCAGGACCGGGGAGCTGTTTTTT.

With regard to this clone: The identical CDR3 is also encoded by other nucleotide sequences in the sample. The chain has TRBV7-2 and TRBJ2-7, with D unresolved. With 1 base removed from V and 4 bases from J, the gap between germline ends came to 8 bases. Per the germline V gene, CDR1 is SGHTA and CDR2 is FQGNSA. CDR3 length equals 13 residues. For the CDR3, the DNA is TGTGCCAGCAGCTTAGATACAGCTTACGAGCAGTACTTC. It yields the protein CASSLDTAYEQYF.